This TCR beta chain was identified in a study of cytomegalovirus exposure and HLA in healthy donors. Study observations and caveats: According to a later analysis, donors in an Asian-associated ancestry cluster reportedly had fewer N-insertions than the approximately 670-donor mean. A list of more than 150 TCR beta chains associated with cytomegalovirus was given. There were a few CMV-associated chains whose specificity for CMV antigens was confirmed in vitro. Relative to equally common others, HLA-associated TCR beta chains showed greater clonal expansion in a later analysis.

Comment on this clone: Its target is unknown.

The study ran its PCR with 60 Vbeta and 13 Jbeta primers. The protocol was immunoSEQ multiplex PCR, while the TCRdb copy is restricted to in-frame clones and leaves out a portion. In the table there are about 91,000 clones, around 60% of which are singletons. CDR1 SGHTS and CDR2 YDEGEE come from the germline V gene. Germline trimming cut 1 base from V and 2 bases from J; bases unmatched to any gene: 2. The CDR3 contains 15 residues. Sequencing used PBMCs. This TCR was sampled from a human donor in good health. The rearrangement joins TRBV5-8 to TRBJ2-3; 9 nucleotides match TRBD1. The CDR3 reads CASSLRDRATDTQYF. The CDR3, as DNA: TGTGCCAGCAGCTTGAGGGACAGGGCCACAGATACGCAGTATTTT.